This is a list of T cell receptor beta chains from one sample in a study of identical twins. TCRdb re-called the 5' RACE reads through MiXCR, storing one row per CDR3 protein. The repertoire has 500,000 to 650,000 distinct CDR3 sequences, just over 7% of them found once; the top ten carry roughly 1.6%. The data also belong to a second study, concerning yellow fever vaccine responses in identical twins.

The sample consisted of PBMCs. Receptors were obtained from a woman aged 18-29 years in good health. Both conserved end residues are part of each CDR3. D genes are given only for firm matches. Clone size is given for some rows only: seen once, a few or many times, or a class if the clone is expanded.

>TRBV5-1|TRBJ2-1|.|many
CASSSAETPGGHNEQFF
TGCGCCAGCAGCTCGGCCGAAACCCCCGGGGGACACAATGAGCAGTTCTTC
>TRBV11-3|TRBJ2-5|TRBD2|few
CASSLAPILAGQETQYF
TGTGCCAGCAGCTTAGCTCCCATACTAGCGGGGCAAGAGACCCAGTACTTC
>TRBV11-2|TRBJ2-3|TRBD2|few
CASSLESLAGAGTDTQYF
TGTGCCAGCAGCTTAGAGAGCTTAGCGGGGGCCGGCACAGATACGCAGTATTTT
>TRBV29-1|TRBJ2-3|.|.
CSVSRPPSADTQYF
TGCAGCGTTTCCCGACCCCCCTCGGCAGATACGCAGTATTTT
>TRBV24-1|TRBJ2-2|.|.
CATSLTGNTGELFF
TGTGCCACCAGCCTGACGGGGAACACCGGGGAGCTGTTTTTT
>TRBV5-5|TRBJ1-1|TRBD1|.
CASSLEDRGYDTEAFF
TGTGCCAGCAGCTTGGAGGACAGGGGCTATGACACTGAAGCTTTCTTT
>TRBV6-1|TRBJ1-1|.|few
CASRTHQDMNTEAFF
TGTGCCAGCAGGACTCATCAGGATATGAACACTGAAGCTTTCTTT
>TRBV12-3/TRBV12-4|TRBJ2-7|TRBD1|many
CASSNQGAYEQYF
TGTGCCAGCAGCAACCAGGGGGCCTACGAGCAGTACTTC
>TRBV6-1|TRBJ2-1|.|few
CASSKTGDLNNEQFF
TGTGCCAGCAGTAAGACAGGCGACCTAAACAATGAGCAGTTCTTC
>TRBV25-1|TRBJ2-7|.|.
CASSARVVEQYF
TGTGCCAGCAGTGCCAGGGTGGTGGAGCAGTACTTC
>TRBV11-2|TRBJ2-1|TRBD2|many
CASSLGPPTSGRYNEQFF
TGTGCCAGCAGCTTAGGACCCCCGACTAGCGGGAGGTACAATGAGCAGTTCTTC
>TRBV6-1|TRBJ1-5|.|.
CATRNRVMGNQPQHF
TGTGCCACCCGGAATCGGGTAATGGGCAATCAGCCCCAGCATTTT
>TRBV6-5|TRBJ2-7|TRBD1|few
CASSWSGGYEQYF
TGTGCCAGCAGTTGGTCAGGGGGCTACGAGCAGTACTTC
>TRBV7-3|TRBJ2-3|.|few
CASSSTGLDTQYF
TGTGCCAGCAGCTCAACCGGGCTAGATACGCAGTATTTT
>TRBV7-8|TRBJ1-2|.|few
CASSYSTGPAGGHGYTF
TGTGCCAGCAGCTACTCCACCGGCCCCGCGGGAGGTCATGGCTACACCTTC
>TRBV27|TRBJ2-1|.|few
CASSGFNEQFF
TGTGCCAGCAGTGGTTTTAATGAGCAGTTCTTC
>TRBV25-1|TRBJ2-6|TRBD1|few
CATASSGTGGFMLGANVLTF
TGTGCCACCGCCTCTTCCGGGACAGGGGGCTTCATGTTGGGGGCCAACGTCCTGACTTTC
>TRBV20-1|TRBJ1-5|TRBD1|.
CSARDSESNQPQHF
TGCAGTGCTCGGGACAGTGAAAGCAATCAGCCCCAGCATTTT
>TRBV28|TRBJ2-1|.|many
CASSLWGERYNEQFF
TGTGCCAGCAGTTTATGGGGGGAGAGGTACAATGAGCAGTTCTTC
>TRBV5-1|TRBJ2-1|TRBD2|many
CASGVRPSGSPKGYNEQFF
TGCGCCAGCGGGGTGCGGCCTAGCGGGAGCCCCAAGGGCTACAATGAGCAGTTCTTC
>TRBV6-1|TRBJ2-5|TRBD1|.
CASKGAVGETQYF
TGTGCCAGCAAGGGGGCAGTCGGAGAGACCCAGTACTTC
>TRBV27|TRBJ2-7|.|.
CASRMTSSYEQYF
TGTGCCAGCAGGATGACTAGTTCCTACGAGCAGTACTTC
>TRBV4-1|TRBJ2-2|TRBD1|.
CASSQEGTGGTGELFF
TGCGCCAGCAGCCAAGAAGGGACAGGGGGCACCGGGGAGCTGTTTTTT
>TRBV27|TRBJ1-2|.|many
CASSSQFNYGYTF
TGTGCCAGCAGTAGTCAGTTTAACTATGGCTACACCTTC
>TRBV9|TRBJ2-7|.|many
CASSHGVVSYEQYF
TGTGCCAGCAGCCACGGAGTTGTTTCCTACGAGCAGTACTTC
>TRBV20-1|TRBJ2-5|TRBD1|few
CSAKGQGTETQYF
TGCAGTGCTAAAGGACAGGGGACGGAGACCCAGTACTTC
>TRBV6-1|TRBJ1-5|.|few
CASSPPGGAQPQHF
TGTGCCAGCAGTCCCCCTGGGGGAGCCCAGCCCCAGCATTTT
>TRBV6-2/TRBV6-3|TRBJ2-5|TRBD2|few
CASSAGGPETQYF
TGTGCCAGCTCGGCGGGGGGGCCAGAGACCCAGTACTTC
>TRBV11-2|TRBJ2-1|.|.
CASSFVQGPTNEQFF
TGTGCCAGCAGCTTTGTACAGGGCCCCACAAATGAGCAGTTCTTC
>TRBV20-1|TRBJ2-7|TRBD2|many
CSVGQREMSEQYF
TGCAGTGTAGGCCAGCGGGAGATGAGCGAGCAGTACTTC
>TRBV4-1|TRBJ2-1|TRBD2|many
CASSQGLAGYYNEQFF
TGCGCCAGCAGCCAAGGACTAGCGGGATATTACAATGAGCAGTTCTTC
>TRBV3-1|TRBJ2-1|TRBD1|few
CASSQPGQGNLVEQFF
TGTGCCAGCAGCCAACCGGGACAGGGAAATTTGGTTGAGCAGTTCTTC